One and the same sample provided the 11 T cell receptor beta chains below, sequenced in a study of T cell repertoires in cytomegalovirus infection. MiXCR, applied by TCRdb to the reads, yields one record per CDR3 protein. The data contain 500,000 to 600,000 distinct CDR3 sequences, 16% of them seen just once; the ten biggest clones take up roughly a quarter. The sample taken for sequencing was CD8+ T cells from PBMCs. These receptor sequences come from a human donor in good health (CMV status not recorded). Some clones in this sample may be carry-over from other donors' samples.

This clonotype has at least ten counts. J is TRBJ2-1 and V is TRBV7-3; TRBD1 or TRBD2 may be the D gene (5 bases each). The V gene's germline CDR1 is SGHTA and CDR2 FQGTGA. This CDR3 has 12 residues. The ends were cut back, 3 bases at V and 11 bases at J, with 11 bases in the middle. The CDR3 is CASSLGLGQQFF. CDR3 nucleotide sequence: TGTGCCAGCAGCTTGGGGTTGGGACAGCAGTTCTTC.

The chain combines TRBV28 with TRBJ1-1, with D tentatively TRBD1 (5 bases). This CDR3 has 15 amino acids. The germline V gene has CDR1 MDHEN and CDR2 SYDVKM. The V and J ends lost 5 bases and 1 base respectively, with 14 bases between them. The CDR3 DNA follows: TGTGCCAGCAGTCGAACGACAGAGGCGAACACTGAAGCTTTCTTT. This codes for CASSRTTEANTEAFF. Drawing the rest from reference TRBV28 and TRBJ1-1, the complete variable domain is DVKVTQSSRYLVKRTGEKVFLECVQDMDHENMFWYRQDPGLGLRLIYFSYDVKMKEKGDIPEGYSVSREKKERFSLILESASTNQTSMYLCASSRTTEANTEAFFGQGTRLTVV.

The sample holds a few counts of this clonotype. The genes are TRBV30 and TRBJ1-2, with D tentatively TRBD1 (5 bases). The V gene's germline CDR1 is GTSNPN and CDR2 SVGIG (reference sequence). This CDR3 region has 11 residues. V was pared by 3 bases and J by 9 bases, with 11 bases between. CDR3 region: CAWSGQGSYTF. The CDR3 DNA is TGTGCCTGGAGCGGCCAGGGTAGCTACACCTTC. The full variable domain, rest sourced from reference TRBV30 and TRBJ1-2, is SQTIHQWPATLVQPVGSPLSLECTVEGTSNPNLYWYRQAAGRGLQLLFYSVGIGQISSEVPQNLSASRPQDRQFILSSKKLLLSDSGFYLCAWSGQGSYTFGSGTRLTVV.

This clonotype was detected a few times. The chain links TRBV20-1 to TRBJ2-7; D unclear. The CDR3 sequence is 12 residues long. The germline V gene has CDR1 DFQATT and CDR2 SNEGSKA (reference sequence). V dropped 0 bases and J dropped 6 bases, with 9 bases sitting between them. CDR3 sequence reads: CSARDQAGEQYF. The CDR3 nucleotides read TGCAGTGCTAGAGATCAGGCAGGCGAGCAGTACTTC.

The rearrangement uses TRBV15 and TRBJ2-7, with 8 bases aligning to TRBD2. The CDR3 extends over 17 amino acids. J gave up 2 bases and V 0 bases, and 9 bases lay outside the gene matches. In germline, CDR1 is LNHNV, CDR2 YYDKDF (reference sequence). In DNA, the CDR3 is TGTGCCACCAGCAGAGATCAGCGGGAGTATCGGCCCTACGAGCAGTACTTC. Amino acids: CATSRDQREYRPYEQYF.

This clonotype has only a few counts. This chain joins TRBV18 and TRBJ1-5; D is unclear. Trimming took 0 bases from V and 0 from J, leaving 15 bases between them. The CDR3 loop spans 18 amino acids. Germline CDR1 and CDR2: KGHSH and LQKENI. The CDR3 loop reads CASSPPGWGPYSNQPQHF. DNA for the CDR3: TGTGCCAGCTCACCACCAGGATGGGGTCCATATAGCAATCAGCCCCAGCATTTT. The whole variable domain, remainder taken from reference TRBV18 and TRBJ1-5, is NAGVMQNPRHLVRRRGQEARLRCSPMKGHSHVYWYRQLPEEGLKFMVYLQKENIIDESGMPKERFSAEFPKEGPSILRIQQVVRGDSAAYFCASSPPGWGPYSNQPQHFGDGTRLSIL.

This clonotype showed up many times. This chain links TRBV6-1 with TRBJ2-3, with TRBD1 as a possible D gene (5 bases). Germline assignment: CDR1 MNHNS and CDR2 SASEGT. The CDR3 has 16 amino acids. The V and J ends lost 4 bases and 3 bases respectively, with 17 bases between them. The CDR3 sequence is CASSGLVRDPTDTQYF. The CDR3 region has the DNA TGTGCCAGCAGTGGGTTAGTCAGGGATCCGACAGATACGCAGTATTTT.

As to this clonotype: At one end, the junction sequence differs from germline, possibly due to a read error. The chain is built from TRBV29-1 and TRBJ2-1; TRBD2 aligns across 9 bases. The CDR3 runs 12 residues. Germline-derived CDR1 and CDR2 are SQVTM and ANQGSEA. The CDR3 region has the DNA TGCAGCGTTCCTGGCGATAGCGGGAGTATGATCTTC. Translating it yields CSVPGDSGSMIF.

This chain connects TRBV18 to TRBJ2-5; no definite D call. The CDR3 is made up of 15 amino acids. The V and J ends lost 2 bases and 2 bases respectively, with 12 bases between them. Germline loops: CDR1 KGHSH, CDR2 LQKENI. The CDR3 bases are TGTGCCAGCTCACCATTCGAATCTTTTCAAGAGACCCAGTACTTC. Protein sequence: CASSPFESFQETQYF. Filled out from reference TRBV18 and TRBJ2-5, the complete variable domain reads NAGVMQNPRHLVRRRGQEARLRCSPMKGHSHVYWYRQLPEEGLKFMVYLQKENIIDESGMPKERFSAEFPKEGPSILRIQQVVRGDSAAYFCASSPFESFQETQYFGPGTRLLVL.

The chain joins TRBV9 to TRBJ1-2; 9 nucleotides agree with TRBD1. Germline CDR1 SGDLS, CDR2 YYNGEE. Trimming cost V 1 base and J 6 bases; bases outside gene matches: 4. The CDR3 has 14 amino acids. CDR3 amino acids: CASSVNTGGHGYTF. In DNA, the CDR3 is TGTGCCAGCAGCGTAAATACAGGGGGCCATGGCTACACCTTC.

This clonotype showed up many times. This chain links TRBV29-1 with TRBJ2-5; no reliable D call. This CDR3 has 14 amino acids. V gave up 5 bases and J gave up 4 bases, with 17 bases separating them. CDR1 is SQVTM, CDR2 ANQGSEA, per germline. CDR3 amino acids: CSVPSGRWPETQYF. The CDR3 DNA reads TGCAGCGTTCCTAGTGGGCGGTGGCCAGAGACCCAGTACTTC.